This is a list of T cell receptor beta chains from one sample in a study of beta chain features in type 1 diabetes. This table comes from immunoSEQ multiplex PCR, and its TCRdb copy is limited to in-frame clones, with some not included. The data show about 140,000 clones, around a tenth seen once. Material for sequencing was central memory CD4+ T cells from blood. The receptors originated from a woman in her 40s in good health. Both conserved end residues are part of each CDR3. Each record gives: J gene, V gene, D gene, clone size, CDR3 DNA, CDR3 protein. D genes are given only for firm matches. Only part of the rows carry a size: once, few, many, or a class if the clone is expanded.

>TRBJ2-7|TRBV18|.|.
TGTGCCAGCTCACCTTCCGGGGAGGCATACGAGCAGTACTTC
CASSPSGEAYEQYF
>TRBJ1-1|TRBV18|.|many
TGTGCCAGCTCACCCCGGGAGGCCAACACTGAAGCTTTCTTT
CASSPREANTEAFF
>TRBJ2-3|TRBV28|TRBD2|few
TGTGCCAGCAGCTCGGGACTAGCGGGGGGTAGCTACACAGATACGCAGTATTTT
CASSSGLAGGSYTDTQYF
>TRBJ2-5|TRBV2|.|few
TGTGCCAGCAGTCTGGAGGGACGGGAGACCCAGTACTTC
CASSLEGRETQYF
>TRBJ1-1|TRBV5-1|.|.
TGCGCCAGCAAGGAGATGAACACTGAAGCTTTCTTT
CASKEMNTEAFF
>TRBJ2-7|TRBV15|TRBD1|.
TGTGCCACCAGCAGAGATCCAGGACAGGGGGCAGGAGAGCAGTACTTC
CATSRDPGQGAGEQYF
>TRBJ1-1|TRBV5-4|TRBD1|few
TGTGCCAGCAGCTTGGAGGGGGCCCTGAACACTGAAGCTTTCTTT
CASSLEGALNTEAFF
>TRBJ2-5|TRBV18|.|many
TGTGCCAGCTCACCCGACGGACTACCACAAGAGACCCAGTACTTC
CASSPDGLPQETQYF
>TRBJ1-1|TRBV19|TRBD1|.
TGTGCCAGTAGTGACAGGGGGTTGAACACTGAAGCTTTCTTT
CASSDRGLNTEAFF
>TRBJ2-3|TRBV14|TRBD1|.
TGTGCCAGCAGCCTCTCCTCGACAGGGGACTCCCCTACGCAGTATTTT
CASSLSSTGDSPTQYF
>TRBJ1-5|TRBV7-2|.|few
TGTGCCAGCACCAGACAGAGCAATCAGCCCCAGCATTTT
CASTRQSNQPQHF
>TRBJ1-1|TRBV14|TRBD1|few
TGTGCCAGCAGCCACAGGGGGGACACTGAAGCTTTCTTT
CASSHRGDTEAFF
>TRBJ1-2|TRBV29-1|TRBD1|.
TGCAGCGTGGGGGGAGACAGGGAGGGCTACACCTTC
CSVGGDREGYTF
>TRBJ2-7|TRBV7-2|.|.
TGTGCCAGCAGCTCAGGAGGCCTGGGCTACGAGCAGTACTTC
CASSSGGLGYEQYF
>TRBJ2-7|TRBV11-2|.|few
TGTGCCAGCAGCTTAAGCCGGTACGAGCAGTACTTC
CASSLSRYEQYF
>TRBJ2-7|TRBV6-1|TRBD2|.
TGTGCCAGCAACCTAGGGGGGGCGGGAGGCAACGAGCAGTACTTC
CASNLGGAGGNEQYF
>TRBJ2-2|TRBV4-1|TRBD1|few
TGCGCCAGCAGCCAAGATCCGATGGAGGCAGGGGGAACCGGGGAGCTGTTTTTT
CASSQDPMEAGGTGELFF
>TRBJ2-2|TRBV4-3|TRBD1|many
TGCGCCAGCAGCCAAGATGGGACAGGGTACACCGGGGAGCTGTTTTTT
CASSQDGTGYTGELFF
>TRBJ2-5|TRBV5-6|TRBD2|few
TGTGCCAGCAGCTTGGCTAGCGGCCAAGAGACCCAGTACTTC
CASSLASGQETQYF
>TRBJ2-2|TRBV7-2|.|few
TGTGCCAGCAGCTTGTATATTACCGGGGAGCTGTTTTTT
CASSLYITGELFF
>TRBJ2-5|TRBV10-1|.|.
TGCGCCAGCAGTGGCCAGATCCAAGAGACCCAGTACTTC
CASSGQIQETQYF
>TRBJ2-2|TRBV19|.|many
TGTGCCAGTCGTGCAGGGGAGACCGGGGAGCTGTTTTTT
CASRAGETGELFF
>TRBJ2-7|TRBV28|.|few
TGTGCCAGCAATGGACAACCCTACGAGCAGTACTTC
CASNGQPYEQYF
>TRBJ1-6|TRBV6-1|.|few
TGTGCCAGCAGTGAAGTCATAGCGGGTCCTGCTAGTCCCCTCCACTTT
CASSEVIAGPASPLHF
>TRBJ2-4|TRBV5-1|TRBD1|many
TGCGCCAGCAGCGGAATGGGACAGGACAAAAACATTCAGTACTTC
CASSGMGQDKNIQYF
>TRBJ1-1|TRBV19|TRBD1|few
TGTGCCAGTAGTATCCGGGACAGCCAGAACACTGAAGCTTTCTTT
CASSIRDSQNTEAFF
>TRBJ1-2|TRBV11-2|TRBD1|.
TGTGCCAGCAGCAGGGACAGCTATGGCTACACCTTC
CASSRDSYGYTF
>TRBJ1-3|TRBV4-1|.|few
TGCGCCAGCAGCCAAGAAAGGGGCCAGAGAAACACCATATATTTT
CASSQERGQRNTIYF
>TRBJ2-1|TRBV5-1|TRBD2|few
TGCGCCAGCAGCTTGGCCCCGGGGGGGAACAATGAGCAGTTCTTC
CASSLAPGGNNEQFF
>TRBJ1-4|TRBV7-9|TRBD1|.
TGTGCCAGCAGCCTAAATCAGGGGGATGAAAAACTGTTTTTT
CASSLNQGDEKLFF
>TRBJ2-5|TRBV10-3|.|few
TGTGCCATCAGTGGGAAACAGGGAACCCAAGAGACCCAGTACTTC
CAISGKQGTQETQYF
>TRBJ1-1|TRBV29-1|TRBD1|.
TGCAGCATCCCTAGACAGGGCCTTCTTGAAGCTTTCTTT
CSIPRQGLLEAFF
>TRBJ1-5|TRBV19|.|few
TGTGCCAGTAGTATAACGGCGGGCGGTCCCAATCAGCCCCAGCATTTT
CASSITAGGPNQPQHF
>TRBJ1-5|TRBV10-3|TRBD1|few
TGTGCCATCAGTCCAGGGACAGGTGGCAATCAGCCCCAGCATTTT
CAISPGTGGNQPQHF
>TRBJ2-6|TRBV7-9|TRBD1|.
TGTGCCAGCAGCCCGACAGGGGCCGGGGCCAACGTCCTGACTTTC
CASSPTGAGANVLTF
>TRBJ2-3|TRBV5-8|.|.
TGTGCCAGCAGCTTAATGCGGGCCGCAAACACAGATACGCAGTATTTT
CASSLMRAANTDTQYF
>TRBJ1-5|TRBV4-2|TRBD1|few
TGTGCCAGCAGCCAAGATACAGGGGGCGCGGATCAGCCCCAGCATTTT
CASSQDTGGADQPQHF
>TRBJ1-4|TRBV28|.|many
TGTGCCAGCAGCTCAGTTGCAACTAATGAAAAACTGTTTTTT
CASSSVATNEKLFF
>TRBJ2-4|TRBV9|.|.
TGTGCCAGCAGCCCTAGTGGGTCCTTAGCCAAAAACATTCAGTACTTC
CASSPSGSLAKNIQYF
>TRBJ2-7|TRBV11-2|TRBD2|.
TGTGCCAGCAGCTCCGGCCTCCTAGCGGGGCCCCAGTACTTC
CASSSGLLAGPQYF
>TRBJ2-1|TRBV7-8|.|.
TGTGCCAGTGGGGGTGCGGGGAAGAAAGGCAATGAGCAGTTCTTC
CASGGAGKKGNEQFF
>TRBJ2-7|TRBV6-6|.|.
TGTGCCAGCGGCCTTGGGGGGACGATCTACGAGCAGTACTTC
CASGLGGTIYEQYF
>TRBJ1-1|TRBV27|TRBD1|few
TGTGCCAGCAGTCACAGGGGGACTTTGAACACTGAAGCTTTCTTT
CASSHRGTLNTEAFF
>TRBJ2-7|TRBV6-4|TRBD1|.
TGTGCCAGCAGTCCGGGACAGGGGGCGCGGGAGCAGTACTTC
CASSPGQGAREQYF
>TRBJ2-7|TRBV2|TRBD1|.
TGTGCCAGCAGTGGGGACAGTTCTAACTACGAGCAGTACTTC
CASSGDSSNYEQYF
>TRBJ2-3|TRBV5-4|.|.
TGTGCCAGCAGCTCGGGGATGGACCGGGTTTTGCATTTT
CASSSGMDRVLHF
>TRBJ2-5|TRBV5-1|TRBD2|few
TGCGCCAGCGAACTAGCGGGGGGTGGTGAGACCCAGTACTTC
CASELAGGGETQYF
>TRBJ1-6|TRBV5-6|TRBD1|few
TGTGCCAGCAGCTCCACCGGGACAGGGAGTGATAATTCACCCCTCCACTTT
CASSSTGTGSDNSPLHF
>TRBJ2-7|TRBV18|TRBD2|few
TGTGCCAGCTCAACCGCGGGGGACGAGCAGTACTTC
CASSTAGDEQYF
>TRBJ1-2|TRBV29-1|TRBD1|few
TGCAGCGTTGCGGAGGTCGGGACAGGGGGGCTGGGTGGCTACACCTTC
CSVAEVGTGGLGGYTF
>TRBJ2-2|TRBV7-7|.|.
TGTGCCAGCAGTCAAGACTACACCGGGGAGCTGTTTTTT
CASSQDYTGELFF
>TRBJ2-5|TRBV19|.|few
TGTGCCACCAGGGACTTCCCAGAGACCCAGTACTTC
CATRDFPETQYF
>TRBJ1-5|TRBV18|TRBD1|.
TGTGCCAGCTCACAAGGCGCCAGGGGGCGGAATCAGCCCCAGCATTTT
CASSQGARGRNQPQHF